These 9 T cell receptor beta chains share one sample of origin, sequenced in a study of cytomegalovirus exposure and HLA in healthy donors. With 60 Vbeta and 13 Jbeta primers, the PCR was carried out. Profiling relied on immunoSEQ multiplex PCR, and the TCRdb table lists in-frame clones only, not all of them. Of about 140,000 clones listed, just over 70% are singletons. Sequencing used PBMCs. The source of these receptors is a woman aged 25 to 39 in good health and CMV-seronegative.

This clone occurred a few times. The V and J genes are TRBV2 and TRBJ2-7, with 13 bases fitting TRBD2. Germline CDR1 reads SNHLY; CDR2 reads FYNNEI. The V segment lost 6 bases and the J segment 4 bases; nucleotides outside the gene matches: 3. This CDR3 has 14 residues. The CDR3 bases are TGTGCCAGCAGGGGGACTAGCGGGGAATACGAGCAGTACTTC. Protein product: CASRGTSGEYEQYF.

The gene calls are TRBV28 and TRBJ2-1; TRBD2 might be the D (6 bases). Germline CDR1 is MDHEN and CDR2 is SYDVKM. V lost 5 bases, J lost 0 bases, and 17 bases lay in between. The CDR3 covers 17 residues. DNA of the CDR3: TGTGCCAGCAGTCGGGAGACCGACAGCCGCTCCTACAATGAGCAGTTCTTC. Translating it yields CASSRETDSRSYNEQFF.

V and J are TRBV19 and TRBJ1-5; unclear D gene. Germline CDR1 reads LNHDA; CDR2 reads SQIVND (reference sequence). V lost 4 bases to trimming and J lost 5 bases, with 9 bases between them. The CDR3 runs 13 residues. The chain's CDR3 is CASSTQYDQPQHF. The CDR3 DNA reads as TGTGCCAGTAGTACCCAGTACGATCAGCCCCAGCATTTT.

CDR3 amino acids: CASSLRPSGRGLTEAFF. The CDR3 bases are TGTGCCAGCAGCTTACGACCCTCGGGACGGGGGTTGACTGAAGCTTTCTTT. V usage is TRBV7-9 and J usage is TRBJ1-1; maybe TRBD1 (5 bases). The ends were cut back, 2 bases at V and 5 bases at J, with 21 bases in the middle. The CDR3 length is 17 residues. CDR1 and CDR2 (germline): SEHNR, FQNEAQ (reference sequence).

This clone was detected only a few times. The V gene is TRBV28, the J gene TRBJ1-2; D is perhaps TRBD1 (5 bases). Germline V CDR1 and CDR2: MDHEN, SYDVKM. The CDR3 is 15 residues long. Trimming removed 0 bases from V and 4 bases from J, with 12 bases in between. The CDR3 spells CASSLWGQPSYGYTF. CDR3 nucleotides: TGTGCCAGCAGTTTATGGGGGCAGCCCTCCTATGGCTACACCTTC.

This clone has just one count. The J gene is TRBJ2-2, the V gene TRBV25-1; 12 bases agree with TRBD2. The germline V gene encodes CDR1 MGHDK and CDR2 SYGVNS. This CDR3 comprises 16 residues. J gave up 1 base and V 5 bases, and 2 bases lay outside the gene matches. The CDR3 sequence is CASSKGLAGNTGELFF. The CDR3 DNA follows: TGTGCCAGCAGTAAGGGACTAGCGGGGAACACCGGGGAGCTGTTTTTT.

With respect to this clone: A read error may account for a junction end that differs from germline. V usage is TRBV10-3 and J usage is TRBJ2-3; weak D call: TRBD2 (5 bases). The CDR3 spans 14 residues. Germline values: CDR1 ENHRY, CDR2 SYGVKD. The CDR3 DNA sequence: TGTGCCATCAGTGAGTCGGGAGAAACAGATCCGCAGTATTTT. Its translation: CAISESGETDPQYF.

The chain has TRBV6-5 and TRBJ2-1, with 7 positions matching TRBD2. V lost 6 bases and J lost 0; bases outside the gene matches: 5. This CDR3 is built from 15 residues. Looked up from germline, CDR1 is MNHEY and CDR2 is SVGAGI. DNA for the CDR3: TGTGCCAGCAGGTTGGGAGGGACCTCCTACAATGAGCAGTTCTTC. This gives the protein CASRLGGTSYNEQFF.

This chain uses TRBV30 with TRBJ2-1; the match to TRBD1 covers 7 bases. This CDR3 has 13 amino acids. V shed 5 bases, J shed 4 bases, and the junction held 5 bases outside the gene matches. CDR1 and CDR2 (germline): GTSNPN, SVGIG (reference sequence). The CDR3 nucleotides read TGTGCCTGGTCGGGACAGCCTTACAATGAGCAGTTCTTC. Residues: CAWSGQPYNEQFF.